This TCR beta chain came from a study of blood T cells in healthy people across ages. The study's findings and limits: Observed TCR beta diversity showed a strong correlation with the percentage of naive T cells as measured by flow cytometry.

It was with a sample-barcoded 5' primer and a J-beta primer mix that a second PCR of roughly 7 to 12 cycles was run. TCRdb re-analysed the 5' RACE reads in MiXCR, keeping a single row per CDR3 protein. In the table there are around 1,600,000 distinct CDR3 sequences, approximately 43% of which are singletons. With respect to this clonotype: Its target is not known.

Between the trimmed V and J ends, which lost 3 bases and 5 bases, there was a span of 13 bases. CDR1 is MGHRA, CDR2 YSYEKL, per germline. The CDR3 spans 14 residues. Sequencing input: blood. The V call is TRBV4-1, the J call TRBJ1-2; D is possibly TRBD1 (6 bases). The source of this sequence is a woman aged 18-30 years in good health. The CDR3 bases are TGCGCCAGCAGCCACCCAGGGGAGGGGTATGGCTACACCTTC. Translated, it gives CASSHPGEGYGYTF.